This T cell receptor beta chain originates from a study of blood T cell repertoires in COVID-19. Study summary: The origin of the acute and convalescent COVID-19 samples was the United States, Italy and Spain. From T cells, B-cell-depleted T cells, or PBMCs came the material, which was cDNA or gDNA.

Per the study methods: From reference gene primer amplification, estimates of nucleated cell counts were derived. Here immunoSEQ multiplex PCR was the method, and the copy in TCRdb shows in-frame clones only, minus some. V and J calls and clone size are given by that table; D and trimming were obtained from the DNA. The profile shows fewer than 600,000 clones, 89% of them singletons. The trim removed 8 bases at V and 1 base at J, leaving 12 bases unmatched. Germline V gene sequence: CDR1 SNHLY, CDR2 FYNNEI. This CDR3 has 17 amino acids. Enrollment of patients from Seattle took place during active infection, with longitudinal follow-up.

This receptor was identified in a man aged 18 to 29 with COVID-19, enrolled during active disease. The sequencing sample was made of peripheral blood. The V gene is TRBV2, the J gene TRBJ1-1, with 11 bases that match TRBD1. CDR3 residues: CASGIKRDRGTNTEAFF. Here the CDR3 DNA reads TGTGCCAGCGGGATCAAACGGGACAGGGGGACGAACACTGAAGCTTTCTTT. Complete variable domain (other parts from reference TRBV2 and TRBJ1-1): EPEVTQTPSHQVTQMGQEVILRCVPISNHLYFYWYRQILGQKVEFLVSFYNNEISEKSEIFDDQFSVERPDGSNFTLKIRSTKLEDSAMYFCASGIKRDRGTNTEAFFGQGTRLTVV.